What follows describes a single TCR beta chain. Its antigen remains unidentified. Libraries were prepared by immunoSEQ multiplex PCR; TCRdb keeps only in-frame clonotypes and omits some of them. Seen here are roughly 120,000 clones, approximately 83% observed once, and the top ten hold approximately 9.4%. This specimen belongs to a study of T cell responses to AZD1222 COVID-19 vaccine. The study's findings and limits: It was only a handful of AZD1222 recipients who were seropositive at baseline.

CDR3 length: 15 residues. The germline V gene encodes CDR1 LGHDT and CDR2 YNNKEL (reference sequence). Between the trimmed V and J ends, which lost 6 bases and 9 bases, there was a span of 23 bases. The sequencing here drew on peripheral blood, taken on day 0 of AZD1222 vaccination. This TCR was recovered from an adult in good health. The chain uses TRBV3-1 (or the pseudogene TRBV3-2) and TRBJ2-5; tentatively, D is TRBD2 (5 bases). For the CDR3, the DNA is TGTGCCAGCAGTCCTCCCGGGATTAGACTTGGGTCCCAGTACTTC. Translating gives CASSPPGIRLGSQYF.